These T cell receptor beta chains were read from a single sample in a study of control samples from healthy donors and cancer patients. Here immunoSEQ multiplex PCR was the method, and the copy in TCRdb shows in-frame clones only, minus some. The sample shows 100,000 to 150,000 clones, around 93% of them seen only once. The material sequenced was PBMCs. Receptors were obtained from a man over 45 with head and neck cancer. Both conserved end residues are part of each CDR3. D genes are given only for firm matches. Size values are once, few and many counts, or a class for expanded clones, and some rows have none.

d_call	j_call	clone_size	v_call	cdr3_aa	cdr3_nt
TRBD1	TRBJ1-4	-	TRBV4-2	CASSQYPGTGTEKLFF	TGTGCCAGCAGCCAATACCCTGGGACAGGCACCGAAAAACTGTTTTTT
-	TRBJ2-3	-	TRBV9	CASSGLSTDTQYF	TGTGCCAGCAGCGGACTTAGCACAGATACGCAGTATTTT
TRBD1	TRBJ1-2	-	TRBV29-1	CSVATGAIEGYTF	TGCAGCGTAGCGACAGGGGCGATAGAAGGCTACACCTTC
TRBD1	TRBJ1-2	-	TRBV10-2	CASSTNRGLNGYTF	TGCGCCAGCAGCACTAACAGGGGGCTGAATGGCTACACCTTC
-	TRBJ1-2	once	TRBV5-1	CASSLGQVDGYTF	TGCGCCAGCAGCTTGGGGCAGGTTGATGGCTACACCTTC
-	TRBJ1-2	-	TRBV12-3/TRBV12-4	CASSSDRYYGYTF	TGTGCCAGCAGTTCGGATAGATACTATGGCTACACCTTC
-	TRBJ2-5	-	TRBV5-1	CASSPSGGKETQYF	TGCGCCAGCAGCCCCTCCGGGGGAAAAGAGACCCAGTACTTC
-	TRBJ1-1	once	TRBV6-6	CASRPISGSTEAFF	TGTGCCAGCAGACCTATCTCAGGGTCGACTGAAGCTTTCTTT
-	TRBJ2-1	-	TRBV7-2	CASSFGTDTNNEQFF	TGTGCCAGCAGCTTCGGGACGGATACTAACAATGAGCAGTTCTTC
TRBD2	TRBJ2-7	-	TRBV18	CASSPSGGRRYEQYF	TGTGCCAGCTCTCCAAGCGGGGGTCGCCGCTACGAGCAGTACTTC
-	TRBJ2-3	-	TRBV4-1	CASTSLPGGPTDTQYF	TGCGCCAGCACATCCCTTCCGGGGGGCCCGACAGATACGCAGTATTTT
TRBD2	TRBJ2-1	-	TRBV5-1	CASSSGTSGGASNEQFF	TGCGCCAGCAGCTCCGGGACTAGCGGGGGGGCCTCGAATGAGCAGTTCTTC
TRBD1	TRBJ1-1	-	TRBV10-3	CAISSRGEAEAFF	TGTGCCATCAGTTCCAGGGGGGAGGCTGAAGCTTTCTTT
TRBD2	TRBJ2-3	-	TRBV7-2	CASSSPGGGTNTDTQYF	TGTGCCAGCAGCTCTCCCGGCGGGGGGACAAACACAGATACGCAGTATTTT
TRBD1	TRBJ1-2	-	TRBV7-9	CASSPGQAYGYTF	TGTGCCAGCAGCCCGGGACAGGCTTATGGCTACACCTTC
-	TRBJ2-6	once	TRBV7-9	CASSPSRAGANVLTF	TGTGCCAGCAGCCCCTCCCGGGCTGGGGCCAACGTCCTGACTTTC